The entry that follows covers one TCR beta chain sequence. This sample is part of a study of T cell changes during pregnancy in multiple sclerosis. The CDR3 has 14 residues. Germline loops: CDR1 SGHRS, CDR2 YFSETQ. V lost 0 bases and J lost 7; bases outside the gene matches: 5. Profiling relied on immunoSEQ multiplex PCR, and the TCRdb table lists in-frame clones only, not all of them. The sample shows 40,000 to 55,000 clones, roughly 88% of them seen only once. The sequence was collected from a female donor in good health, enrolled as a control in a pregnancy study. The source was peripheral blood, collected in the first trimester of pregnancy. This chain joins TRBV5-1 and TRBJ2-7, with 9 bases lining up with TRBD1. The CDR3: CASSLGDRGREQYF. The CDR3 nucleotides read TGCGCCAGCAGCTTGGGAGACAGGGGGAGGGAGCAGTACTTC.